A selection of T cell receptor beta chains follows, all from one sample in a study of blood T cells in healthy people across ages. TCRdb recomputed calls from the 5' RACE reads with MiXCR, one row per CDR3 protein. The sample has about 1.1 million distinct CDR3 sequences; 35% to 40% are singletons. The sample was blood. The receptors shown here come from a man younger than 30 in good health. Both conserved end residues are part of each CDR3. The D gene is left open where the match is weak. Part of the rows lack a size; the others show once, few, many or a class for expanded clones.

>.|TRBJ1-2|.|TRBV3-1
TGTGCCAGCAGGTCAATCCTGGACAGCTTGCATGGCTACACCTTC
CASRSILDSLHGYTF
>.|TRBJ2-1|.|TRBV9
TGTGCCAGCAGCGTTCCGGGGAGCACATACAATGAGCAGTTCTTC
CASSVPGSTYNEQFF
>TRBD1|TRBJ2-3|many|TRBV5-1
TGCGCCAGCAGCTACGGGGACAGTCGCACAGATACGCAGTATTTT
CASSYGDSRTDTQYF
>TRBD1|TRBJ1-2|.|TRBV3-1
TGTGCCAGCGCCGGACAGGCGAACTATGGCTACACCTTC
CASAGQANYGYTF
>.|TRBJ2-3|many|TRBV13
TGCGCCAGCAGCTTGGGGGGCTCACCTAGCACAGATACGCAGTATTTT
CASSLGGSPSTDTQYF
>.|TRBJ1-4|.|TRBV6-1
TGTGCCAGCAACTTGGCCAAGGGAGAGGAAAAACTGTTTTTT
CASNLAKGEEKLFF
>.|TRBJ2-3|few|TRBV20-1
TGCAGTGCTTCGCTAGAGGCAGATACGCAGTATTTT
CSASLEADTQYF
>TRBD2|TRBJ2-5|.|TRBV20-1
TGCAGTGCTAGAGATACGGCCAGCGGGGAGACGGAGACCCAGTACTTC
CSARDTASGETETQYF
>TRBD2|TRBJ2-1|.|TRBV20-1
TGCAGTGCTTTACTAGCGGGGGGTCGTAATGAGCAGTTCTTC
CSALLAGGRNEQFF
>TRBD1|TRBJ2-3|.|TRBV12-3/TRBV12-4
TGTGCCAGCAGCTCACTACAGGGGATCACAGATACGCAGTATTTT
CASSSLQGITDTQYF
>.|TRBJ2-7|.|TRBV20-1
TGCAGTGCTACTCATCCGATCGGCCACGAGCAGTACTTC
CSATHPIGHEQYF
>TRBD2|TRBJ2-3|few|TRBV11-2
TGTGCCAGCAGCCTTGAACTAGCGGAGGGGACAGATACGCAGTATTTT
CASSLELAEGTDTQYF
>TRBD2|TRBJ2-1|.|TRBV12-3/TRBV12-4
TGTGCCAGCAGTTTGACTAGCCTCGGTGAGCAGTTCTTC
CASSLTSLGEQFF
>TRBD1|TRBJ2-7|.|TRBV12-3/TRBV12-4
TGTGCCAGCAGTTTTACGGACAGGGGCGAGCAGTACTTC
CASSFTDRGEQYF
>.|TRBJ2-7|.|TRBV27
TGTGCCAGCAGTTTGAGTAACAACTTATACAATGAGCAGTACTTC
CASSLSNNLYNEQYF
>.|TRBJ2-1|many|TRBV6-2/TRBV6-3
TGTGCCAGCAGAAGCGGGAATGAGCAGTTCTTC
CASRSGNEQFF
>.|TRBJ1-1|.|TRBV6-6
TGTGCCAGCAGTAAGCCGGGACACGGGCGGGCTGAAGCTTTCTTT
CASSKPGHGRAEAFF
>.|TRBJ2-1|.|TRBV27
TGTGCCAGCAGTGCTATCCCCCGTAGGAACAATGAGCAGTTCTTC
CASSAIPRRNNEQFF
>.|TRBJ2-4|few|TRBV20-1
TGCAGTGCTAGAGGGGCAGGGCAAGCCAAAAACATTCAGTACTTC
CSARGAGQAKNIQYF
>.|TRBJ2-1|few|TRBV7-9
TGTGCCAGCAGCTTAGGACAGCCTGCCTGGTTCTTC
CASSLGQPAWFF
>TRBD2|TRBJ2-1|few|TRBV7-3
TGTGCCAGCAGCTCAGGACTAGCTCTCTACAATGAGCAGTTCTTC
CASSSGLALYNEQFF
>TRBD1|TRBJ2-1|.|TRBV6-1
TGTGCCAGCAAAACAGGGGGCTCCTACAATGAGCAGTTCTTC
CASKTGGSYNEQFF
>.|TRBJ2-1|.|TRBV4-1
TGCGCCAGCAGCCACCAACCGGGACTGAACCTCGACAATGAGCAGTTCTTC
CASSHQPGLNLDNEQFF
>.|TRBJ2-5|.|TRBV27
TGTGCCAGCAGTGGCCTAGGACTGCAAGAGACCCAGTACTTC
CASSGLGLQETQYF
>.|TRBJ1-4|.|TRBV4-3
TGCGCCAGCAGCCAAGATCTTCAGGGCTTTGCAACTAATGAACAACTGTTTTTT
CASSQDLQGFATNEQLFF
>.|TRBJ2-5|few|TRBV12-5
TGTGCTAGTGGTTTGGACAGCCTCCAAGAGACCCAGTACTTC
CASGLDSLQETQYF
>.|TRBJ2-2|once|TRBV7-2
TGTGCCAGCAGCTTACAGGGTTTGGGTTACACCGGGGAGCTGTTTTTT
CASSLQGLGYTGELFF
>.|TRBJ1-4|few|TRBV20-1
TGCAGTGCTATCCCACAGGGTGCAACTAATGAAAAACTGTTTTTT
CSAIPQGATNEKLFF
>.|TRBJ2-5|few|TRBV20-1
TGCAGTGCCACCGAGGCAGCCCAAGAGACCCAGTACTTC
CSATEAAQETQYF
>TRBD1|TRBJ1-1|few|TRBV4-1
TGCGCCAGCAGCCAGTCAGGACAGGGGGCTGGAACTGAAGCTTTCTTT
CASSQSGQGAGTEAFF
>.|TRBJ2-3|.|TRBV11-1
TGTACCAGCAGCCAAAACCCGCGGGGGCGCACAGATACGCAGTATTTT
CTSSQNPRGRTDTQYF
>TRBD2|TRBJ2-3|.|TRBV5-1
TGCGCCAGCAGCACAACAAGCGGGGTGAGCACAGATACGCAGTATTTT
CASSTTSGVSTDTQYF
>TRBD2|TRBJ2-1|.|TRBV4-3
TGCGCCAGCAGCCGGATAACTCTAGCGGGGGGTCACAATGAGCAGTTCTTC
CASSRITLAGGHNEQFF
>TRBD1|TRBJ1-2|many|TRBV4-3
TGCGCCAGCAGCCCCGACAGGGCGGTCTATGGCTACACCTTC
CASSPDRAVYGYTF
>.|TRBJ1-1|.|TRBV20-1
TGCAGTGCTAGGGAGACGGAGGCTGAAGCTTTCTTT
CSARETEAEAFF
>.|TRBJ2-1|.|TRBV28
TGTGCCAGCGATGGGGGGACGACAGAGACTTGCAATGAGCAGTTCTTC
CASDGGTTETCNEQFF
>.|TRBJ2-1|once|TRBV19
TGTGCCAGTAGTGTCCCGCCGTTGGGCAATGAGCAGTTCTTC
CASSVPPLGNEQFF
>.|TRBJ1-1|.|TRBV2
TGTGCCAGCAGTGAAGCGCCTGGGCGGGAGAACACTGAAGCTTTCTTT
CASSEAPGRENTEAFF
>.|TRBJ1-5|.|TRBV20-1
TGCAGTGCCCCTCAGGGTGGTGGCAATCAGCCCCAGCATTTT
CSAPQGGGNQPQHF
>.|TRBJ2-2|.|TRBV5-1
TGCGCCAGCAGCTCGGCGGGACGCGGCGCCGGGGAGCTGTTTTTT
CASSSAGRGAGELFF
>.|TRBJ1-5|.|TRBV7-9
TGTGCCAGCAGTCCGGACATACCGAATCAGCCCCAGCATTTT
CASSPDIPNQPQHF
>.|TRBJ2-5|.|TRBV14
TGTGCCAGCAGCCATAAAGACAGCCAAGAGACCCAGTACTTC
CASSHKDSQETQYF
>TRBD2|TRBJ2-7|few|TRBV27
TGTGCCAGCAGTTCCTCCACTAGCGGACCCTACGAGCAGTACTTC
CASSSSTSGPYEQYF
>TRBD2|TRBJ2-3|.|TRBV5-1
TGCGCCAGCAGCCCCTCTGCGGGGGGCGCTTTGGCAGATACGCAGTATTTT
CASSPSAGGALADTQYF
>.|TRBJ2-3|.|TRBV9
TGTGCCAGCAGCGTAGGATCCGTCGATACGCGGTATTTT
CASSVGSVDTRYF
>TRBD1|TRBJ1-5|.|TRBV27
TGTGCCAGCAGTTTTCATCCTACAGGGGCGGGTCAGCCCCAGCATTTT
CASSFHPTGAGQPQHF
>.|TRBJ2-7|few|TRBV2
TGTGCCAGCAAGGATTCGGGGTTCTACGAGCAGTACTTC
CASKDSGFYEQYF
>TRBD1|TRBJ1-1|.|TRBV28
TGTGCCAGCAGCCATAGACAGGGCTTGAACACTGAAGCTTTCTTT
CASSHRQGLNTEAFF